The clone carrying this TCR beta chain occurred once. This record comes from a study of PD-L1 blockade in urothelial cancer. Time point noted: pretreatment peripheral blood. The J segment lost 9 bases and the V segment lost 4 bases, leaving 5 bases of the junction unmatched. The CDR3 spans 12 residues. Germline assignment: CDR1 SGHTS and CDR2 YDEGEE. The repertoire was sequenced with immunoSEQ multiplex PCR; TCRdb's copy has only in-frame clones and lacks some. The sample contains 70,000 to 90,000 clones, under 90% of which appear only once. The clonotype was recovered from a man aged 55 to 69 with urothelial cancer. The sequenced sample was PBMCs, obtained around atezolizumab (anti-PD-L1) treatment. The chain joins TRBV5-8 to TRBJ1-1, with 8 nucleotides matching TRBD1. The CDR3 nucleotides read TGTGCCAGCAGCCCCTGGACAGGGCAAGCTTTCTTT. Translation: CASSPWTGQAFF.